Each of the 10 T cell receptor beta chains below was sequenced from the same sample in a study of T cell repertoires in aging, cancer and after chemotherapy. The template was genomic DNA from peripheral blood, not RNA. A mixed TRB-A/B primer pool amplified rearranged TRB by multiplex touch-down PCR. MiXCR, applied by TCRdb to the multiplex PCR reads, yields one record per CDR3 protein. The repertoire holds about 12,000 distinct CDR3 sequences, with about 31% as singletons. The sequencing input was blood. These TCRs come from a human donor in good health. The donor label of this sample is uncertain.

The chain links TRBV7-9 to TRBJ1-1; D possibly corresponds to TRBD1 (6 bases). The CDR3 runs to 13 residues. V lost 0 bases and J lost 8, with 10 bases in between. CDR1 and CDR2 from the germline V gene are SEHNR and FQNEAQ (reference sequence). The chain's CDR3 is CASSLASGGEAFF. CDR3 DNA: TGTGCCAGCAGCTTAGCATCGGGGGGCGAAGCTTTCTTT. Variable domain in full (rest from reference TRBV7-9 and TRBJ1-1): DTGVSQNPRHKITKRGQNVTFRCDPISEHNRLYWYRQTLGQGPEFLTYFQNEAQLEKSRLLSDRFSAERPKGSFSTLEIQRTEQGDSAMYLCASSLASGGEAFFGQGTRLTVV.

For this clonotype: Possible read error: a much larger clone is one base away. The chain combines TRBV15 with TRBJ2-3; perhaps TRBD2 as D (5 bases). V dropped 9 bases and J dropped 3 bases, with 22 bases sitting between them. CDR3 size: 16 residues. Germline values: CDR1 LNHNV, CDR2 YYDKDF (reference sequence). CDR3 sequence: CATAVRLSGLTDTQYF. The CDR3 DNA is TGTGCCACAGCGGTGAGGCTATCGGGGTTGACAGATACGCAGTATTTT.

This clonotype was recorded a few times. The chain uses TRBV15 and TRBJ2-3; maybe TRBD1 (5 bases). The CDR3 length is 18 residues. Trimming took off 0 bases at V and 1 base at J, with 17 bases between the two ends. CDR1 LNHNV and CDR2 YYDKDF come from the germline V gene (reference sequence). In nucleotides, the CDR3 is TGTGCCACCAGCAGAGATTCGGACACCCCAGGAGGCACAGATACGCAGTATTTT. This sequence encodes CATSRDSDTPGGTDTQYF.

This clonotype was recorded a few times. As DNA, the CDR3 is TGTGCCAGCTCACCACCGCAGGCTACTGCTAACTATGGCTACACCTTC. Translated: CASSPPQATANYGYTF. The chain carries TRBV18 and TRBJ1-2, with D unclear. This CDR3 comprises 16 residues. V was trimmed by 0 bases and J by 0 bases, leaving 11 bases between them. Looked up from germline, CDR1 is KGHSH and CDR2 is LQKENI.

CDR3 protein: CASSPRTGGNQPQHF. The CDR3 region has the DNA TGTGCCAGCAGCCCGCGGACAGGGGGAAATCAGCCCCAGCATTTT. The chain is built from TRBV7-6 and TRBJ1-5; 10 nucleotides match TRBD1. CDR1 SGHVS and CDR2 FNYEAQ come from the germline V gene. This CDR3 is 15 amino acids long. V trimming: 5 bases; J trimming: 4 bases; junction bases outside the gene matches: 5.

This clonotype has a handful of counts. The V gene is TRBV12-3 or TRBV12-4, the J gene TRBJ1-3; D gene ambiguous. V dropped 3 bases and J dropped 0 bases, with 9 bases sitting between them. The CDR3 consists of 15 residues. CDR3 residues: CASSLGGLSGNTIYF. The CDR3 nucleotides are TGTGCCAGCAGTTTGGGAGGTCTCTCTGGAAACACCATATATTTT.

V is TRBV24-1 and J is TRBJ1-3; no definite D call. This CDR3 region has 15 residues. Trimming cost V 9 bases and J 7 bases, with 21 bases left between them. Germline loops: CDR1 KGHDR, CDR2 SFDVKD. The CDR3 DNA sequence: TGTGCCACCGGATTAATTAGACTTCGGTGGAACACCATATATTTT. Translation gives CATGLIRLRWNTIYF.

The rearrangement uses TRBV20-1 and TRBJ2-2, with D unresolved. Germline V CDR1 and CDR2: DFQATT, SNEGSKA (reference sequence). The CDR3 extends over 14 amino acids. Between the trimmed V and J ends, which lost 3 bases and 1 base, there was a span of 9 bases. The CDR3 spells CSARPPGNTGELFF. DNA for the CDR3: TGCAGTGCTAGGCCACCCGGGAACACCGGGGAGCTGTTTTTT.

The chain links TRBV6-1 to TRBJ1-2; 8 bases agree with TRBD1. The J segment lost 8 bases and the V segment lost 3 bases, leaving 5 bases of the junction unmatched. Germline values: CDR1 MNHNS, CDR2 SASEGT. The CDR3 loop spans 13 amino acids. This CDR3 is CASSDTAGGGYTF. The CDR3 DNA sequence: TGTGCCAGCAGTGACACAGCAGGGGGCGGCTACACCTTC.

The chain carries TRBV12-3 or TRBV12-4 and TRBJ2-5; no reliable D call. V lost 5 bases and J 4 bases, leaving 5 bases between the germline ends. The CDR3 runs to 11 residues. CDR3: CASSRGETQYF. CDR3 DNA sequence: TGTGCCAGCAGTCGAGGAGAGACCCAGTACTTC.